One T cell receptor (beta chain) is described in this entry. Seattle's enrolled individuals joined amid active infection and were then monitored longitudinally. This specimen belongs to a study of blood T cell repertoires in COVID-19. For the study at large: Acute and convalescent COVID-19 samples came from the United States, Italy and Spain. T cells, B-cell-depleted T cells, or PBMCs provided the cDNA or gDNA that served as material.

How the authors handled the data: Reference gene primer amplification yielded estimated nucleated cell counts. Sequencing was performed with immunoSEQ multiplex PCR; in TCRdb, only in-frame clones are kept and a portion is missing. The V and J calls and clone size are taken from that table; D and trimming were inferred from the DNA. This table has about 160,000 clones, 82% appearing once. This TCR was recovered from a woman in her thirties or forties with COVID-19, enrolled during active disease. The sequenced sample was peripheral blood.

CDR3 protein: CASSLDSNRYPKGTEAFF. The CDR3 region has the DNA TGTGCCAGCAGCTTAGATTCGAACAGGTACCCGAAGGGCACTGAAGCTTTCTTT. The chain recombines TRBV7-8 with TRBJ1-1; D is possibly TRBD1 (5 bases). Deletions cut 1 base from V and 4 bases from J, with 22 bases between. There are 18 residues in the CDR3. Looked up from germline, CDR1 is SGHVS and CDR2 is FQNEAQ.